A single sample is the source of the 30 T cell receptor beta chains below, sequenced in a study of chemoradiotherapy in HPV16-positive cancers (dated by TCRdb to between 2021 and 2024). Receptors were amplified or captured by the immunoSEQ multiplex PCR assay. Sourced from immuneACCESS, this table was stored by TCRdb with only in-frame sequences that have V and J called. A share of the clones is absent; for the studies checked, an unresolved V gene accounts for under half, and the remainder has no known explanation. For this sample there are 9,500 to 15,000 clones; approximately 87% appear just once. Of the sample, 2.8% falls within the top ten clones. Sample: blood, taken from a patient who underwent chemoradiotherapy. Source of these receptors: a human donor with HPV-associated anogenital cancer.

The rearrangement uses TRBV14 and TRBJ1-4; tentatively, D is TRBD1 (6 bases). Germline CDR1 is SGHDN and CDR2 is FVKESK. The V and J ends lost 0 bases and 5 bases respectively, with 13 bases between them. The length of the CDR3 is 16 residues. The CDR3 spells CASSQEGGLRNEKLFF. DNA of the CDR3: TGTGCCAGCAGCCAAGAAGGGGGGCTCAGAAATGAAAAACTGTTTTTT.

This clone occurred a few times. The CDR3, as DNA: TGCGCCAGCAGCTTGGGGGTAGCCCGCACAGATACGCAGTATTTT. Its translation: CASSLGVARTDTQYF. This chain joins TRBV5-1 and TRBJ2-3; no firm D call. Per the germline V gene, CDR1 is SGHRS and CDR2 is YFSETQ. The CDR3 totals 15 residues. V was clipped by 0 bases and J by 1 base, with 9 bases between them.

CDR3: CARSLLGGPNEQFF. In nucleotides, the CDR3 is TGTGCCAGAAGCTTGTTGGGGGGGCCCAATGAGCAGTTCTTC. This rearrangement joins TRBV5-3 to TRBJ2-1; a weak D match, TRBD2 (7 bases). TRBV5-3 is identified as an open reading frame with a role that is uncertain. V was pared by 1 base and J by 6 bases, with 11 bases between. This CDR3 contains 14 residues.

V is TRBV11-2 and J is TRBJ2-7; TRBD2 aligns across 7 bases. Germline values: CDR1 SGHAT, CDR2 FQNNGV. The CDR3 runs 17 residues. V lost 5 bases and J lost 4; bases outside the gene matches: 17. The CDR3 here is CASSQINRASGPYEQYF. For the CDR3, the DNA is TGTGCCAGCAGCCAAATCAATAGGGCTAGCGGTCCGTACGAGCAGTACTTC. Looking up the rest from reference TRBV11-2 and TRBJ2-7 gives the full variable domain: EAGVAQSPRYKIIEKRQSVAFWCNPISGHATLYWYQQILGQGPKLLIQFQNNGVVDDSQLPKDRFSAERLKGVDSTLKIQPAKLEDSAVYLCASSQINRASGPYEQYFGPGTRLTVT.

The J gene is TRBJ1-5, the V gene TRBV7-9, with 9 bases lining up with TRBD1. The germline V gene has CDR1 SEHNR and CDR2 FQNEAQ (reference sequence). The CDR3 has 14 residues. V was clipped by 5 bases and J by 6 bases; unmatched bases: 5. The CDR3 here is CASSAQGALQPQHF. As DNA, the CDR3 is TGTGCCAGCAGCGCACAGGGGGCTCTTCAGCCCCAGCATTTT. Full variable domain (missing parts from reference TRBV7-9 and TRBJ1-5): DTGVSQNPRHKITKRGQNVTFRCDPISEHNRLYWYRQTLGQGPEFLTYFQNEAQLEKSRLLSDRFSAERPKGSFSTLEIQRTEQGDSAMYLCASSAQGALQPQHFGDGTRLSIL.

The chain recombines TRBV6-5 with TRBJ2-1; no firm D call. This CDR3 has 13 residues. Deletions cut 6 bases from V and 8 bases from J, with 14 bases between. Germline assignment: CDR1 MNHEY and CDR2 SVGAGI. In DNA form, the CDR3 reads TGTGCCAGCAGACAGTCCTTGGCGCATGAGCAGTTCTTC. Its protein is CASRQSLAHEQFF.

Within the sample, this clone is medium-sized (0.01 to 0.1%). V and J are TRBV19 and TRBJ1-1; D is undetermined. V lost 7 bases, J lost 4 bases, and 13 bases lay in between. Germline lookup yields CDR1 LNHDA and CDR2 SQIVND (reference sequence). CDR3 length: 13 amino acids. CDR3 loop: CASKDSGRTEAFF. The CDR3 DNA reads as TGTGCCAGTAAGGATTCCGGCCGCACTGAAGCTTTCTTT. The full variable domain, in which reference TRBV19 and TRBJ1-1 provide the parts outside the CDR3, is DGGITQSPKYLFRKEGQNVTLSCEQNLNHDAMYWYRQDPGQGLRLIYYSQIVNDFQKGDIAEGYSVSREKKESFPLTVTSAQKNPTAFYLCASKDSGRTEAFFGQGTRLTVV.

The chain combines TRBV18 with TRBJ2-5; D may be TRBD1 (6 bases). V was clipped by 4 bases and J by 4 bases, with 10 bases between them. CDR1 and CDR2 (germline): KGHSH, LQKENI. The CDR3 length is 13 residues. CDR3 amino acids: CASSLGTRETQYF. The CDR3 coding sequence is TGTGCCAGCTCACTGGGGACACGAGAGACCCAGTACTTC.

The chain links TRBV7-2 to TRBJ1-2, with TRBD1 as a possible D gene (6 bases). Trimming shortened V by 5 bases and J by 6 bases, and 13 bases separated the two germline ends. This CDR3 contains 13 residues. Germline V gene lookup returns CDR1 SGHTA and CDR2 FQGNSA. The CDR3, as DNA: TGTGCCAGCAGCGCCCTACAGGGAAATGGCTACACCTTC. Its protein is CASSALQGNGYTF.

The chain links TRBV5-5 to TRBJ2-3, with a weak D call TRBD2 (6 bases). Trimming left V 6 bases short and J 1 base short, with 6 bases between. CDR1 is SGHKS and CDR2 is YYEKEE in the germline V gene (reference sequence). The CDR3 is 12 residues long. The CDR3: CASTGGTDTQYF. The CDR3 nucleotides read TGTGCCAGCACGGGGGGCACAGATACGCAGTATTTT.

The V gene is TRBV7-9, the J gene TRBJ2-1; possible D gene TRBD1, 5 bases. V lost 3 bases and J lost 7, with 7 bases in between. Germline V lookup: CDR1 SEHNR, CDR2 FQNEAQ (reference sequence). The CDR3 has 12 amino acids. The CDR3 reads CASSFTGNEQFF. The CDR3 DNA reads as TGTGCCAGCAGCTTCACAGGAAATGAGCAGTTCTTC.

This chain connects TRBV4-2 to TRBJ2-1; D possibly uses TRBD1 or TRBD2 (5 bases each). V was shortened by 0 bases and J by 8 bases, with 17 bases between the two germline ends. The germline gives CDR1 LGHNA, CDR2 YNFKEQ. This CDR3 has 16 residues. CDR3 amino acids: CASSQDLRGGVDEQFF. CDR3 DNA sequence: TGTGCCAGCAGCCAAGATCTACGTGGGGGTGTGGATGAGCAGTTCTTC.

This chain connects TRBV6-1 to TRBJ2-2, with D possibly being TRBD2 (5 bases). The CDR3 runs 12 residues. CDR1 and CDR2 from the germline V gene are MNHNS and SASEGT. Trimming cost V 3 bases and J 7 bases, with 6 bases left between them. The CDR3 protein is CASSERVGELFF. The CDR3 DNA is TGTGCCAGCAGTGAGAGGGTCGGGGAGCTGTTTTTT.

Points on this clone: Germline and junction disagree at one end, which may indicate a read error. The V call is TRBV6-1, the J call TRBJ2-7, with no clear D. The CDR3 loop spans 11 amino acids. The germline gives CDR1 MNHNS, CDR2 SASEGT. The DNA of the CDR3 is TGTGCCAGCAGTGGAGGCTACGGGCAGTACTTC. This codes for CASSGGYGQYF.

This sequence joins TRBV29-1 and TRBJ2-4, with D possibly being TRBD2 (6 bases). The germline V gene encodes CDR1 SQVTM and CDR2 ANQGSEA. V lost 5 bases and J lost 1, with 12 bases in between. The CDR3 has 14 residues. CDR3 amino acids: CSVREPLAKNIQYF. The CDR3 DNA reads TGCAGCGTTCGGGAGCCGCTGGCCAAAAACATTCAGTACTTC.

The CDR3 region has the DNA TGCGCCAGCAGCTTGTCAGAGACAGGGGGAGAAGCTTTCTTT. It is translated as CASSLSETGGEAFF. V gene TRBV5-1 combines with J gene TRBJ1-1; 9 bases match TRBD1. Germline-derived CDR1 and CDR2 are SGHRS and YFSETQ. CDR3 length equals 14 residues. V lost 1 base to trimming and J lost 8 bases; unmatched junction nucleotides: 6.

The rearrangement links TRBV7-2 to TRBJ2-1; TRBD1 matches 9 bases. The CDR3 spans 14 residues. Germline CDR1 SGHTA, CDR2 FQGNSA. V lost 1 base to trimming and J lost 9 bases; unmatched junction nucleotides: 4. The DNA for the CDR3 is TGTGCCAGCAGCTTAGTCCGGACAGGGGTTGAGCAGTTCTTC. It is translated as CASSLVRTGVEQFF.

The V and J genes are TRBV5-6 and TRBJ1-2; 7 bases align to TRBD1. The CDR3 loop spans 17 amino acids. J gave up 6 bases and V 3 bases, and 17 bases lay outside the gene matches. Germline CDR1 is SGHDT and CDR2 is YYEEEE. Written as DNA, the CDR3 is TGTGCCAGCAGCTCGAGGGGGCGAGGTGCGTATATGGATGGCTACACCTTC. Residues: CASSSRGRGAYMDGYTF.

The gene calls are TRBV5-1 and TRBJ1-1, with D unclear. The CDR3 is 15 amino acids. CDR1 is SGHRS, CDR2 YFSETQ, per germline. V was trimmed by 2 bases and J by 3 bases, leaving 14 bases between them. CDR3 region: CASSFYVLGDTEAFF. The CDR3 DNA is TGCGCCAGCAGCTTCTACGTGCTCGGGGACACTGAAGCTTTCTTT.

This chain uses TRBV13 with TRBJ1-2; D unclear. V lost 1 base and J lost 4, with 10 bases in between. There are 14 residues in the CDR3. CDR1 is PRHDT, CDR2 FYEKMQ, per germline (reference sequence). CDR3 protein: CASSLEVGSYGYTF. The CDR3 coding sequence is TGTGCCAGCAGCTTAGAGGTGGGAAGCTATGGCTACACCTTC.

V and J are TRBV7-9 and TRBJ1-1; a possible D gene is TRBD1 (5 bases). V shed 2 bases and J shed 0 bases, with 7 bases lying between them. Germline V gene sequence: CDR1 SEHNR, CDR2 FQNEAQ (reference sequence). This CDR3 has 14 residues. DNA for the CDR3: TGTGCCAGCAGCTTACAGGGAATGAACACTGAAGCTTTCTTT. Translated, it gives CASSLQGMNTEAFF.

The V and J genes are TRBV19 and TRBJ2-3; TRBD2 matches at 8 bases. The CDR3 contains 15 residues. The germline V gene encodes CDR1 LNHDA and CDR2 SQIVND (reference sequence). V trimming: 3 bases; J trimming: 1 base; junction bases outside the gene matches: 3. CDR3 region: CASSMGSGGTDTQYF. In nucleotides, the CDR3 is TGTGCCAGTAGTATGGGTAGCGGGGGCACAGATACGCAGTATTTT.

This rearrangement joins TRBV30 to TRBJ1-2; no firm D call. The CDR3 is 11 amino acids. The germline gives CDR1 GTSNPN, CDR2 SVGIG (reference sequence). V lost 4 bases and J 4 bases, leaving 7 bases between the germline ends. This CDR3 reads CAWTRVYGYTF. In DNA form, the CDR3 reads TGTGCCTGGACCCGTGTCTATGGCTACACCTTC.

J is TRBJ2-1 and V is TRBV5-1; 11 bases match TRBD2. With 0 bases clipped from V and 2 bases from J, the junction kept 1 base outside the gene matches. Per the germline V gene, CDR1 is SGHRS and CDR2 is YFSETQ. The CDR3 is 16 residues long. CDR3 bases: TGCGCCAGCAGCTTGGGTAGCGGGGGGGCCTACAATGAGCAGTTCTTC. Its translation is CASSLGSGGAYNEQFF.

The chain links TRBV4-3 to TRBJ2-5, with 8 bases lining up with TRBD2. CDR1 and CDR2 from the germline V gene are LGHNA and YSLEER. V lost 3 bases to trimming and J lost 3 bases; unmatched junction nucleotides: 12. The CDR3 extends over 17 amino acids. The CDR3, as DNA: TGCGCCAGCAGCCACCCAAGGAGAACTAGCGGAAAAGAGACCCAGTACTTC. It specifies CASSHPRRTSGKETQYF.

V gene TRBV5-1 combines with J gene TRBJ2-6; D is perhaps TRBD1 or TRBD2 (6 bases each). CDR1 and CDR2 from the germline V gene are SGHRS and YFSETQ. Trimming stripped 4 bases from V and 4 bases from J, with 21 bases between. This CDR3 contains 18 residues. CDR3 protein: CASSPLGGGIRGANVLTF. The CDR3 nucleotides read TGCGCCAGCAGCCCCCTCGGAGGGGGTATAAGAGGGGCCAACGTCCTGACTTTC.

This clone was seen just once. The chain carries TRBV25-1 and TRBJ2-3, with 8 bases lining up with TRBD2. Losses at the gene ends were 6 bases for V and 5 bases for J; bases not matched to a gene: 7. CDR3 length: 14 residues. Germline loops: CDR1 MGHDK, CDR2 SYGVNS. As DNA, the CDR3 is TGTGCCAGCAGCTTCGGGGGGGCTGGAGATACGCAGTATTTT. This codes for CASSFGGAGDTQYF.

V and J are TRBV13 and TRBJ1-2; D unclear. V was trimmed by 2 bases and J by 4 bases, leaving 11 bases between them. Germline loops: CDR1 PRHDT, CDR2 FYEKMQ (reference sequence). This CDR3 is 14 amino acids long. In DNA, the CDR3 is TGTGCCAGCAGCTTACCCGCCCTCGTCTATGGCTACACCTTC. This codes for CASSLPALVYGYTF.

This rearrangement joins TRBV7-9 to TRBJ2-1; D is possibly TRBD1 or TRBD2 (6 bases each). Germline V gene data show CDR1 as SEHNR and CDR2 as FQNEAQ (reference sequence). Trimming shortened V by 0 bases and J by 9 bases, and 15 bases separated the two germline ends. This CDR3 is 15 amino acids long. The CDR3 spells CASSLAGGIGLEQFF. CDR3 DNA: TGTGCCAGCAGCTTAGCGGGGGGCATTGGTCTTGAGCAGTTCTTC.

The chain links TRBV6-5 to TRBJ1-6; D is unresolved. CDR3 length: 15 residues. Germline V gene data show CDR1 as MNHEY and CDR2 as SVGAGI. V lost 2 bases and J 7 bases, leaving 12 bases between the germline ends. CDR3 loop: CASSYGQSLNSPLHF. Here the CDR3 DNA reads TGTGCCAGCAGTTACGGCCAGTCGTTGAATTCACCCCTCCACTTT.